The clone carrying this T cell receptor beta chain came up a few times. Its target is unknown. In making TCR cDNA, 5'RACE template switching added a universal primer site and UMIs to it. TCRdb reprocessed the 5' RACE reads via MiXCR and lists one record per CDR3 protein. This sample carries around 610,000 distinct CDR3 sequences, roughly 13% of them seen once, and the ten largest clones take about an eighth. The data derive from a study of T cells after yellow fever vaccination. Study-wide background: Each low-cell-number fraction was prepared by means of SMART-Seq v4 Ultra Low Input. Study results and limitations: Weaker, the secondary response had a peak occurring faster, on day 5 versus 15.

CDR3 length: 14 residues. Germline CDR1 and CDR2: MNHEY and SVGAGI. V was trimmed by 7 bases and J by 3 bases, leaving 16 bases between them. The rearrangement joins TRBV6-5 to TRBJ2-7; a possible D gene is TRBD2 (5 bases). This sequence originates from a man between 25 and 39 years old who received the YFV17D yellow fever vaccine. This material consisted of PBMCs, taken on the day of the yellow fever booster vaccination. CDR3: CASTDGAGRYEQYF. The CDR3 DNA is TGTGCCAGCACGGACGGCGCGGGTCGCTACGAGCAGTACTTC.